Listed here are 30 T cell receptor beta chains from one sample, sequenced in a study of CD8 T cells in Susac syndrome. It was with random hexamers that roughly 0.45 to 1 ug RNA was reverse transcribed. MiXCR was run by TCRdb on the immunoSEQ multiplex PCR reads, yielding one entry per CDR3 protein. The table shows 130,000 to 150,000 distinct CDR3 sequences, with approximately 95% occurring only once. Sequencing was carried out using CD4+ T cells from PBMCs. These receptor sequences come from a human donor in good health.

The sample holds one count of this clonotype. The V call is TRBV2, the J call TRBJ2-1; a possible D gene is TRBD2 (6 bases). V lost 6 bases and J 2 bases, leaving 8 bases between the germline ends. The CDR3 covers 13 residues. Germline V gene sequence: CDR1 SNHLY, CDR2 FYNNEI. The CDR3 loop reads CASRREAYNEQFF. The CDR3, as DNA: TGTGCCAGCAGGCGGGAAGCCTACAATGAGCAGTTCTTC.

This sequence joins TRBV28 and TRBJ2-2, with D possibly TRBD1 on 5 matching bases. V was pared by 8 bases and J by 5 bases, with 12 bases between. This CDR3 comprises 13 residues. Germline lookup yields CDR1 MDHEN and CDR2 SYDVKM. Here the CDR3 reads CASGQGWTGELFF. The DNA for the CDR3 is TGTGCCAGCGGGCAGGGCTGGACCGGGGAGCTGTTTTTT.

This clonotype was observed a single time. This CDR3 reads CASSFLLGEVSYEQYF. In DNA, the CDR3 is TGTGCCAGCAGTTTCCTCTTAGGGGAGGTCTCCTACGAGCAGTACTTC. This chain joins TRBV12-3 or TRBV12-4 and TRBJ2-7, with D maybe TRBD2 (6 bases). This CDR3 is 16 amino acids long. V lost 3 bases and J lost 0, with 15 bases in between.

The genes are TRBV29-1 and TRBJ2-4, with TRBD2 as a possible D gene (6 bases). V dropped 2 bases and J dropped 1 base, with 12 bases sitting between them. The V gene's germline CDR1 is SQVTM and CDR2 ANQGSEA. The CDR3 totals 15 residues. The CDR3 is CSVELGGVAKNIQYF. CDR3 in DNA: TGCAGCGTTGAACTAGGAGGGGTGGCCAAAAACATTCAGTACTTC.

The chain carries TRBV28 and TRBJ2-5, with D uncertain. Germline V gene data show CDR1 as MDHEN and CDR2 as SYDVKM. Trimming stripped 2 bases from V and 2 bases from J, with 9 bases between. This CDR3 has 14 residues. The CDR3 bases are TGTGCCAGCAGTTTACAATGGGGACAAGAGACCCAGTACTTC. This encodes CASSLQWGQETQYF. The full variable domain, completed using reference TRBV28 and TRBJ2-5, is DVKVTQSSRYLVKRTGEKVFLECVQDMDHENMFWYRQDPGLGLRLIYFSYDVKMKEKGDIPEGYSVSREKKERFSLILESASTNQTSMYLCASSLQWGQETQYFGPGTRLLVL.

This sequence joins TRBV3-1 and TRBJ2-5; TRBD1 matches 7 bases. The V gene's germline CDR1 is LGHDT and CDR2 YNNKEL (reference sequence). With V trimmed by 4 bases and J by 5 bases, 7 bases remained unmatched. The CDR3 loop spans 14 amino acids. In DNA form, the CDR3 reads TGTGCCAGCAGCCTATCGACAGGGTCTGAGACCCAGTACTTC. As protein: CASSLSTGSETQYF.

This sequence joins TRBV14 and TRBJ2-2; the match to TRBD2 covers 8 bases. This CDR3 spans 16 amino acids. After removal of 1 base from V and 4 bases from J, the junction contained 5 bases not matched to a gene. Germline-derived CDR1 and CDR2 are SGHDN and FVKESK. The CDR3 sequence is CASSQGSGRFTGELFF. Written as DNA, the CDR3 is TGTGCCAGCAGCCAAGGAAGCGGGAGATTCACCGGGGAGCTGTTTTTT.

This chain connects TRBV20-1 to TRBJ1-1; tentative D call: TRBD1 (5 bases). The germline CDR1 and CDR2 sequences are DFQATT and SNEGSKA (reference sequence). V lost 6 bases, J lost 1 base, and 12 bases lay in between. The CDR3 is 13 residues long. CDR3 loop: CSANGDGNTEAFF. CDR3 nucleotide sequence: TGCAGTGCCAACGGGGACGGGAACACTGAAGCTTTCTTT.

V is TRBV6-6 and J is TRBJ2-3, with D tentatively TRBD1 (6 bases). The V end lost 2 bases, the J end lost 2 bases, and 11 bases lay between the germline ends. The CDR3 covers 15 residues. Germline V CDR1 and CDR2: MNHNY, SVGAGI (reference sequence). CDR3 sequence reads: CASSYPGADTDTQYF. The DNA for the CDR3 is TGTGCCAGCAGTTACCCAGGGGCCGACACAGATACGCAGTATTTT.

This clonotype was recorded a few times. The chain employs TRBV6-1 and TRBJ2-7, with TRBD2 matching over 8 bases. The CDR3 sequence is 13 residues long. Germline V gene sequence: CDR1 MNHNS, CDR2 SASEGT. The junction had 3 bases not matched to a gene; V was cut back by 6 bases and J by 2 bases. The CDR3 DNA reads TGTGCCAGCAGAATAGCGGGACCCTACGAGCAGTACTTC. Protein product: CASRIAGPYEQYF.

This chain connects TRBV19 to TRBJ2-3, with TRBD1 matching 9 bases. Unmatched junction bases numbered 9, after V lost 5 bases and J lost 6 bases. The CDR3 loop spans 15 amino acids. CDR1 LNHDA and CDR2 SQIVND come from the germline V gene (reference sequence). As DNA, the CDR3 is TGTGCCAGTAGTCCCCGGGACAGGGATATGGATACGCAGTATTTT. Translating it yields CASSPRDRDMDTQYF.

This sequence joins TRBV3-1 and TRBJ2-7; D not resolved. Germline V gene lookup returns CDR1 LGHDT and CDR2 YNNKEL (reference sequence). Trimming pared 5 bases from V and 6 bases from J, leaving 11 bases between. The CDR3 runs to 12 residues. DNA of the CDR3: TGTGCCAGCAGCGGTCGTTTTACCGAGCAGTACTTC. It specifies CASSGRFTEQYF.

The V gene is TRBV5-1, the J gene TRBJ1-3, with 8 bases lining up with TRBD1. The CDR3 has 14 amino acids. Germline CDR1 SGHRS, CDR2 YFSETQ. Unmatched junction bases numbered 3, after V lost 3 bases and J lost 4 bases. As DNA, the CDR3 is TGCGCCAGCAGCTCCGGACAGGGAGGAAACACCATATATTTT. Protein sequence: CASSSGQGGNTIYF.

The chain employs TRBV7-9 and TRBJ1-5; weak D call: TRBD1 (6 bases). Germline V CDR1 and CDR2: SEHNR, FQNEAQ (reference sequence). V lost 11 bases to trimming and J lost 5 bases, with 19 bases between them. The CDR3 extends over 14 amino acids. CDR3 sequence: CAPSRGQDDQPQHF. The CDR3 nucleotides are TGTGCCCCCAGTCGGGGGCAAGACGATCAGCCCCAGCATTTT.

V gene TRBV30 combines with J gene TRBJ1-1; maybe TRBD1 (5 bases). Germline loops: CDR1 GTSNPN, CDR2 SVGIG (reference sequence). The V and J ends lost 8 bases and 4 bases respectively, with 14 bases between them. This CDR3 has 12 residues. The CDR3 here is CALWGGGTEAFF. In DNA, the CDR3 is TGTGCCCTATGGGGGGGAGGCACTGAAGCTTTCTTT. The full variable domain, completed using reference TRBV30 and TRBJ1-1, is SQTIHQWPATLVQPVGSPLSLECTVEGTSNPNLYWYRQAAGRGLQLLFYSVGIGQISSEVPQNLSASRPQDRQFILSSKKLLLSDSGFYLCALWGGGTEAFFGQGTRLTVV.

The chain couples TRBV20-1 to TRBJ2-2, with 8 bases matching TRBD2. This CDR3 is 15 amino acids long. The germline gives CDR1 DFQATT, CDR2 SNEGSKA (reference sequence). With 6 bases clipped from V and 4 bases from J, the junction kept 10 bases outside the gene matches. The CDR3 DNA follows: TGCAGTGCCCGCCGAGCGGGAGAGGGCACCGGGGAGCTGTTTTTT. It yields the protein CSARRAGEGTGELFF.

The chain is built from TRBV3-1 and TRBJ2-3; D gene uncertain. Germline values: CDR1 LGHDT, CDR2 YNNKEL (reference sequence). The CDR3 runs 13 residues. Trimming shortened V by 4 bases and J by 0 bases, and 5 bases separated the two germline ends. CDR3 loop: CASSRPSTDTQYF. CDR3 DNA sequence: TGTGCCAGCAGCCGACCTAGCACAGATACGCAGTATTTT.

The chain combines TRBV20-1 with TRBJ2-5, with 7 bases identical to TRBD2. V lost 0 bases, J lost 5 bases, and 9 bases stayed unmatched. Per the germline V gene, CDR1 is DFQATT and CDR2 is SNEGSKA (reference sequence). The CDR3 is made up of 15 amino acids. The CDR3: CSARDRGVGGETQYF. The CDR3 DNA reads TGCAGTGCTAGAGATCGAGGGGTGGGAGGGGAGACCCAGTACTTC.

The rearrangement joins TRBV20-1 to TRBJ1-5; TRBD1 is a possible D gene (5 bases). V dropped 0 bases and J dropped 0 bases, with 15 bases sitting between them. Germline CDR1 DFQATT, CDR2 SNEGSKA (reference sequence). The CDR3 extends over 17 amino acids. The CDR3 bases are TGCAGTGCTAGAGATACCGACAGTACCTATAGCAATCAGCCCCAGCATTTT. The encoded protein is CSARDTDSTYSNQPQHF.

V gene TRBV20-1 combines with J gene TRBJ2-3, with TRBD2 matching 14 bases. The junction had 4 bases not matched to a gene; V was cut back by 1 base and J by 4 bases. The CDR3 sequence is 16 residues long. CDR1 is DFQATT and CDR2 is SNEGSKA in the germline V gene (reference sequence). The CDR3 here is CSARGGTSGSADTQYF. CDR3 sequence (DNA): TGCAGTGCTAGAGGAGGGACTAGCGGGAGTGCAGATACGCAGTATTTT.

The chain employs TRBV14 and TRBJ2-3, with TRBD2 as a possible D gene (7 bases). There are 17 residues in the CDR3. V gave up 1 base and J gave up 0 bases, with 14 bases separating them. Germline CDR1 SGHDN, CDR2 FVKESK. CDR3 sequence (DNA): TGTGCCAGCAGCCAAGGCGGGGGCCTCGTCAGCACAGATACGCAGTATTTT. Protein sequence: CASSQGGGLVSTDTQYF.

CDR3 residues: CASSQDRTGAYEQYF. The CDR3 DNA sequence: TGCGCCAGCAGCCAAGATAGGACAGGGGCCTACGAGCAGTACTTC. The chain is built from TRBV4-1 and TRBJ2-7, with 9 bases lining up with TRBD1. The CDR3 consists of 15 residues. The germline CDR1 and CDR2 sequences are MGHRA and YSYEKL. The V segment lost 0 bases and the J segment 2 bases; nucleotides outside the gene matches: 2.

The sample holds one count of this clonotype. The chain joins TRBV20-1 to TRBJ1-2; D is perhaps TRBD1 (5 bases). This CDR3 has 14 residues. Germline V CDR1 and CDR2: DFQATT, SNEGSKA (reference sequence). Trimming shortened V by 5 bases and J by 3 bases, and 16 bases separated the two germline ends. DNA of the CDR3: TGCAGTGCTCCGGACAAGGCTTTTGACTATGGCTACACCTTC. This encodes CSAPDKAFDYGYTF.

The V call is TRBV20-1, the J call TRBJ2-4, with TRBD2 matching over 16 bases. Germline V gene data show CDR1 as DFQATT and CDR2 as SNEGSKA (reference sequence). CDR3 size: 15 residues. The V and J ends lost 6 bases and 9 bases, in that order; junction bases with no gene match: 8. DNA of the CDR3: TGCAGTGCGAAGGGACTAGCGGGAGGGCCCGGCATTCAGTACTTC. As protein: CSAKGLAGGPGIQYF.

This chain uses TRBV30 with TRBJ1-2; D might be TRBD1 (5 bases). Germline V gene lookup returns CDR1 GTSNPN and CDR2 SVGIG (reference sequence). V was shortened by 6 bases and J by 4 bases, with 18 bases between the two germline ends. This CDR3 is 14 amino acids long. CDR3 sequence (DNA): TGTGCCTGTCATAGGGGCCAACCTTCCTATGGCTACACCTTC. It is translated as CACHRGQPSYGYTF.

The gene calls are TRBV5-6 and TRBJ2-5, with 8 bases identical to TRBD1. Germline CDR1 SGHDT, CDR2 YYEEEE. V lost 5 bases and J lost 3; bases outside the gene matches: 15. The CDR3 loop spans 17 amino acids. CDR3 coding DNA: TGTGCCAGCAGTCGGGGCCTACAGGGGGATTGGGAAGAGACCCAGTACTTC. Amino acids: CASSRGLQGDWEETQYF. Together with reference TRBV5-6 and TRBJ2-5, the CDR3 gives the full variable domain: DAGVTQSPTHLIKTRGQQVTLRCSPKSGHDTVSWYQQALGQGPQFIFQYYEEEERQRGNFPDRFSGHQFPNYSSELNVNALLLGDSALYLCASSRGLQGDWEETQYFGPGTRLLVL.

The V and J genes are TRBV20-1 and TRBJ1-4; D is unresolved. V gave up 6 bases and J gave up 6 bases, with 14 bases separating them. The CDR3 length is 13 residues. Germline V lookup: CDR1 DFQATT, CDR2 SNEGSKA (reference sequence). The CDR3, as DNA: TGCAGTGCCCCGACCCGGGCCGATGAAAAACTGTTTTTT. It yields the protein CSAPTRADEKLFF.

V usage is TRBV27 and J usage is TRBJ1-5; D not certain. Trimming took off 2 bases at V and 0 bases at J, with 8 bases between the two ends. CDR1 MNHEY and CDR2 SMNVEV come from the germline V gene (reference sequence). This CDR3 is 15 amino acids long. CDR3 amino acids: CASSLVGYSNQPQHF. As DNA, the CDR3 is TGTGCCAGCAGTTTAGTGGGTTATAGCAATCAGCCCCAGCATTTT.

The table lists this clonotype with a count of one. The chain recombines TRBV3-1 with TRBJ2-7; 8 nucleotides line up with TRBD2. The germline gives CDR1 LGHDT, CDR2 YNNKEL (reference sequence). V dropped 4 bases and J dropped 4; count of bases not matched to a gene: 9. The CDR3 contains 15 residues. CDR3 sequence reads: CASSRGSGTQYEQYF. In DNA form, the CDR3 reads TGTGCCAGCAGCCGTGGTAGCGGGACCCAATACGAGCAGTACTTC.

The CDR3 nucleotides are TGTGCCAGCAGCCCTCAAGGGGGGAGGACCTACAATGAGCAGTTCTTC. Residues: CASSPQGGRTYNEQFF. This chain connects TRBV5-4 to TRBJ2-1, with D perhaps given as TRBD1 or TRBD2 (6 bases each). V was trimmed by 4 bases and J by 2 bases, leaving 16 bases between them. This CDR3 is 16 amino acids long. In germline, CDR1 is SGHNT, CDR2 YYREEE (reference sequence).